The 26 T cell receptor beta chains listed next were all sequenced from one sample in a study of blood T cell repertoires in COVID-19. This table comes from immunoSEQ multiplex PCR, and its TCRdb copy is limited to in-frame clones, with some not included. The table has about 66,000 clones, 70% to 85% seen once; the top ten hold approximately 6.6%. Sequencing was done on a sample of peripheral blood. The origin of the receptors is a man between 60 and 75 years old with acute or convalescent COVID-19.

This chain joins TRBV4-2 and TRBJ1-2; no firm D call. The CDR3 length is 12 residues. CDR1 is LGHNA and CDR2 is YNFKEQ in the germline V gene. Trimming took 1 base from V and 6 from J, leaving 6 bases between them. CDR3 in DNA: TGTGCCAGCAGCCAAGTTGGAGATGGCTACACCTTC. Translation gives CASSQVGDGYTF.

The table lists this clone with a few counts. V and J are TRBV5-1 and TRBJ1-2; 10 nucleotides match TRBD1. Per the germline V gene, CDR1 is SGHRS and CDR2 is YFSETQ. This CDR3 is 14 amino acids long. The ends lost 0 bases at V and 7 bases at J; junction bases unmatched: 3. CDR3 amino acids: CASSLGQGAPGYTF. CDR3 coding DNA: TGCGCCAGCAGCTTGGGACAGGGGGCGCCTGGCTACACCTTC.

This chain uses TRBV9 with TRBJ2-3; D gene unclear. Germline CDR1 reads SGDLS; CDR2 reads YYNGEE. The CDR3 has 15 residues. Trimming pared 2 bases from V and 3 bases from J, leaving 13 bases between. CDR3 protein: CASSVRSVPTDTQYF. CDR3 in DNA: TGTGCCAGCAGCGTGAGGTCTGTACCGACAGATACGCAGTATTTT.

The chain links TRBV4-3 to TRBJ1-2; 9 bases are shared with TRBD1. The V and J ends lost 2 bases and 5 bases, in that order; junction bases with no gene match: 9. Germline V gene data show CDR1 as LGHNA and CDR2 as YSLEER. The CDR3 extends over 16 amino acids. In DNA, the CDR3 is TGCGCCAGCAGCCAAATGGGAGCCGGGACAGGGTATGGCTACACCTTC. Its translation: CASSQMGAGTGYGYTF.

The CDR3 region is CATIKSGGAYEQYF. In DNA, the CDR3 is TGTGCCACCATTAAATCAGGGGGCGCCTACGAGCAGTACTTC. The chain joins TRBV6-5 to TRBJ2-7; 8 bases align to TRBD1. The germline V gene encodes CDR1 MNHEY and CDR2 SVGAGI. The trim removed 10 bases at V and 2 bases at J, leaving 10 bases unmatched. The CDR3 is 14 amino acids.

This chain joins TRBV2 and TRBJ1-6; tentative D call: TRBD1 (6 bases). The CDR3 extends over 12 amino acids. Trimming took off 4 bases at V and 9 bases at J, with 7 bases between the two ends. Germline V gives CDR1 SNHLY, CDR2 FYNNEI. The CDR3 reads CASSVGASPLHF. In nucleotides, the CDR3 is TGTGCCAGCAGTGTGGGGGCTTCACCCCTCCACTTT.

The chain couples TRBV6-6 to TRBJ1-5, with 7 positions matching TRBD1. CDR1 is MNHNY, CDR2 SVGAGI, per germline (reference sequence). V shed 0 bases, J shed 4 bases, and the junction held 3 bases outside the gene matches. CDR3 size: 15 residues. The CDR3, as DNA: TGTGCCAGCAGTTACTCGAAACAGGGGAATCAGCCCCAGCATTTT. Amino acid sequence: CASSYSKQGNQPQHF.

The rearrangement uses TRBV14 and TRBJ1-2, with no clear D. The V end lost 3 bases, the J end lost 8 bases, and 13 bases lay between the germline ends. Germline CDR1 and CDR2: SGHDN and FVKESK. CDR3 length: 13 amino acids. The CDR3, as DNA: TGTGCCAGCAGCCAGTTTTCCCCGGGAGGCTACACCTTC. Translating gives CASSQFSPGGYTF.

The CDR3 DNA sequence: TGTGCCAGCAGTCCAGACAGGGGGCGGGCTAATGAAAAACTGTTTTTT. This gives the protein CASSPDRGRANEKLFF. V and J are TRBV27 and TRBJ1-4, with 10 bases identical to TRBD1. The germline V gene encodes CDR1 MNHEY and CDR2 SMNVEV (reference sequence). V gave up 5 bases and J gave up 3 bases; unmatched junction bases: 6. CDR3 length: 16 amino acids.

On this clone: One junction end does not reproduce the germline sequence, and a read error may be involved. This chain joins TRBV7-9 and TRBJ1-3, with 8 bases identical to TRBD1. Germline CDR1 is SEHNR and CDR2 is FQNEAQ (reference sequence). The CDR3 extends over 15 amino acids. The CDR3 nucleotides read TGTGCCAGCAGCTCGGGACAGGCCGTTGGAAGCACCATATATTTT. Its translation: CASSSGQAVGSTIYF.

The chain links TRBV24-1 to TRBJ2-7, with TRBD1 identical over 10 bases. The CDR3 sequence is 18 residues long. The V gene end was trimmed by 4 bases and the J gene end by 0 bases; junction bases not matched to a gene: 11. CDR1 and CDR2 from the germline V gene are KGHDR and SFDVKD. The CDR3 bases are TGTGCCACCAGTGAACTCGGGACAGGGGCCGGTCACTCCTACGAGCAGTACGTC. Translation: CATSELGTGAGHSYEQYV.

Points on this clone: The identical CDR3 is also encoded by other nucleotide sequences in the sample. The chain links TRBV29-1 to TRBJ1-1; 9 nucleotides match TRBD1. V lost 6 bases, J lost 5 bases, and 4 bases stayed unmatched. This CDR3 is 12 amino acids long. The germline CDR1 and CDR2 sequences are SQVTM and ANQGSEA. The CDR3 DNA reads TGCAGCGTAAGACAGGGGGGAACTGAAGCTTTCTTT. As protein: CSVRQGGTEAFF.

The rearrangement links TRBV30 to TRBJ2-7; 8 nucleotides align to TRBD1. The CDR3 runs 14 residues. Germline V gene sequence: CDR1 GTSNPN, CDR2 SVGIG (reference sequence). Germline trimming cut 2 bases from V and 4 bases from J; bases unmatched to any gene: 7. The chain's CDR3 is CAWSPPDRVYEQYF. CDR3 DNA sequence: TGTGCCTGGAGTCCCCCGGACAGGGTGTACGAGCAGTACTTC.

This sequence joins TRBV29-1 and TRBJ2-2; possible D gene TRBD2, 6 bases. The CDR3 covers 14 residues. The germline gives CDR1 SQVTM, CDR2 ANQGSEA. V gave up 5 bases and J gave up 5 bases, with 15 bases separating them. The CDR3 loop is CSVSGERGTGELFF. CDR3 in DNA: TGCAGCGTTTCGGGGGAGAGGGGAACCGGGGAGCTGTTTTTT.

V gene TRBV5-5 combines with J gene TRBJ1-2; TRBD1 aligns across 10 bases. This CDR3 is built from 13 residues. Germline V gives CDR1 SGHKS, CDR2 YYEKEE (reference sequence). Unmatched junction bases numbered 3, after V lost 3 bases and J lost 7 bases. DNA for the CDR3: TGTGCCAGCAGCTCCGGGACAGGGGTTGGCTACACCTTC. Its protein is CASSSGTGVGYTF.

CDR3 amino acids: CASSTSGGPYNEQFF. The CDR3 DNA reads as TGTGCCAGTAGTACTAGCGGGGGACCCTACAATGAGCAGTTCTTC. The chain recombines TRBV19 with TRBJ2-1, with 10 bases aligning to TRBD2. This CDR3 has 15 amino acids. Germline lookup yields CDR1 LNHDA and CDR2 SQIVND (reference sequence). Trimming cost V 4 bases and J 2 bases; bases outside gene matches: 2.

CDR3 amino acids: CATSKAGGTYNEQFF. For the CDR3, the DNA is TGTGCCACCAGCAAAGCGGGGGGGACCTACAATGAGCAGTTCTTC. The gene calls are TRBV24-1 and TRBJ2-1; 10 bases agree with TRBD2. The CDR3 extends over 15 amino acids. J lost 2 bases, V lost 7 bases, and 4 bases had no gene match. Germline lookup yields CDR1 KGHDR and CDR2 SFDVKD.

The rearrangement links TRBV5-1 to TRBJ2-4, with 7 bases matching TRBD1. The trim removed 3 bases at V and 8 bases at J, leaving 11 bases unmatched. The CDR3 runs 15 residues. Germline V gene lookup returns CDR1 SGHRS and CDR2 YFSETQ. CDR3 DNA sequence: TGCGCCAGCAGCTGGGGACAGCCGCAAGGCGACATTCAGTACTTC. This encodes CASSWGQPQGDIQYF.

The V and J genes are TRBV9 and TRBJ2-3; 11 nucleotides line up with TRBD2. CDR1 and CDR2 from the germline V gene are SGDLS and YYNGEE. The CDR3 has 14 amino acids. The V and J ends lost 7 bases and 3 bases, in that order; junction bases with no gene match: 4. The CDR3 DNA reads as TGTGCCAGCGATACTAGCGGGGGAACAGATACGCAGTATTTT. Amino acid sequence: CASDTSGGTDTQYF.

The chain uses TRBV6-2 or TRBV6-3 and TRBJ1-1; TRBD1 matches at 8 bases. Germline lookup yields CDR1 MNHEY and CDR2 SVGEGT. V lost 0 bases to trimming and J lost 8 bases; unmatched junction nucleotides: 5. The CDR3 contains 14 residues. This chain's CDR3 is CASSYSAGGHEAFF. In DNA, the CDR3 is TGTGCCAGCAGTTACTCGGCAGGGGGCCACGAAGCTTTCTTT.

The chain carries TRBV7-2 and TRBJ2-7; the D gene is possibly TRBD1 (6 bases). Germline CDR1 SGHTA, CDR2 FQGNSA. Trimming shortened V by 1 base and J by 4 bases, and 11 bases separated the two germline ends. The CDR3 is made up of 14 amino acids. The chain's CDR3 is CASSLGRRGYEQYF. The CDR3 coding sequence is TGTGCCAGCAGCTTAGGGCGCAGGGGTTACGAGCAGTACTTC.

CDR3 region: CASSEGVQVNQPQHF. CDR3 DNA: TGTGCCAGCAGTGAAGGTGTACAGGTCAATCAGCCCCAGCATTTT. The V and J genes are TRBV2 and TRBJ1-5; tentatively, D is TRBD1 (5 bases). V was trimmed by 1 base and J by 3 bases, leaving 10 bases between them. Germline V gives CDR1 SNHLY, CDR2 FYNNEI. CDR3 size: 15 residues.

This chain links TRBV7-9 with TRBJ1-4; 9 positions match TRBD1. In germline, CDR1 is SEHNR, CDR2 FQNEAQ (reference sequence). V lost 5 bases to trimming and J lost 1 base; unmatched junction nucleotides: 8. The CDR3 length is 17 residues. This CDR3 reads CASSPADRGLTNEKLFF. In DNA form, the CDR3 reads TGTGCCAGCAGCCCGGCGGACAGGGGCTTAACTAATGAAAAACTGTTTTTT.

The chain links TRBV13 to TRBJ1-2; the D gene is possibly TRBD1 (6 bases). There are 16 residues in the CDR3. V was pared by 0 bases and J by 7 bases, with 18 bases between. CDR1 is PRHDT, CDR2 FYEKMQ, per germline (reference sequence). CDR3 residues: CASSLGPTAGDRGYTF. CDR3 bases: TGTGCCAGCAGCTTAGGCCCTACTGCAGGGGACCGTGGCTACACCTTC.

The gene calls are TRBV7-9 and TRBJ1-2, with 11 bases identical to TRBD1. Germline V gene sequence: CDR1 SEHNR, CDR2 FQNEAQ (reference sequence). CDR3 size: 14 residues. With 2 bases clipped from V and 8 bases from J, the junction kept 4 bases outside the gene matches. The chain's CDR3 is CASSLLGTGGGYTF. CDR3 coding DNA: TGTGCCAGCAGCTTACTCGGGACAGGGGGAGGCTACACCTTC.

The J gene is TRBJ1-3, the V gene TRBV18; 8 nucleotides line up with TRBD1. The V gene's germline CDR1 is KGHSH and CDR2 LQKENI. The trim removed 6 bases at V and 0 bases at J, leaving 4 bases unmatched. CDR3 size: 15 residues. This CDR3 reads CASSGQAFSGNTIYF. The CDR3 DNA is TGTGCCAGCTCGGGACAGGCATTCTCTGGAAACACCATATATTTT. The entire variable domain, with the rest obtained from reference TRBV18 and TRBJ1-3, is as follows: NAGVMQNPRHLVRRRGQEARLRCSPMKGHSHVYWYRQLPEEGLKFMVYLQKENIIDESGMPKERFSAEFPKEGPSILRIQQVVRGDSAAYFCASSGQAFSGNTIYFGEGSWLTVV.